This T cell receptor (beta chain) was retrieved from a study of T cells in localized non-small cell lung cancer. The protocol was immunoSEQ multiplex PCR, while the TCRdb copy is restricted to in-frame clones and leaves out a portion. The repertoire holds tens of thousands of clones, with under 85% as singletons. The CDR3 loop spans 15 amino acids. V shed 2 bases and J shed 2 bases, with 11 bases lying between them. Germline CDR1 reads SGHDT; CDR2 reads YYEEEE. The clonotype was recovered from a male donor aged 60 or older with stage II squamous cell lung carcinoma. The J gene is TRBJ2-1, the V gene TRBV5-6, with D possibly called TRBD1 or TRBD2 (5 bases each). The source material was peripheral blood, sampled before any cancer treatment. The CDR3 bases are TGTGCCAGCAGCTTTGTGGGACCCACCTACAATGAGCAGTTCTTC. Its protein product is CASSFVGPTYNEQFF. The full variable domain, in which reference TRBV5-6 and TRBJ2-1 provide the parts outside the CDR3, is DAGVTQSPTHLIKTRGQQVTLRCSPKSGHDTVSWYQQALGQGPQFIFQYYEEEERQRGNFPDRFSGHQFPNYSSELNVNALLLGDSALYLCASSFVGPTYNEQFFGPGTRLTVL.